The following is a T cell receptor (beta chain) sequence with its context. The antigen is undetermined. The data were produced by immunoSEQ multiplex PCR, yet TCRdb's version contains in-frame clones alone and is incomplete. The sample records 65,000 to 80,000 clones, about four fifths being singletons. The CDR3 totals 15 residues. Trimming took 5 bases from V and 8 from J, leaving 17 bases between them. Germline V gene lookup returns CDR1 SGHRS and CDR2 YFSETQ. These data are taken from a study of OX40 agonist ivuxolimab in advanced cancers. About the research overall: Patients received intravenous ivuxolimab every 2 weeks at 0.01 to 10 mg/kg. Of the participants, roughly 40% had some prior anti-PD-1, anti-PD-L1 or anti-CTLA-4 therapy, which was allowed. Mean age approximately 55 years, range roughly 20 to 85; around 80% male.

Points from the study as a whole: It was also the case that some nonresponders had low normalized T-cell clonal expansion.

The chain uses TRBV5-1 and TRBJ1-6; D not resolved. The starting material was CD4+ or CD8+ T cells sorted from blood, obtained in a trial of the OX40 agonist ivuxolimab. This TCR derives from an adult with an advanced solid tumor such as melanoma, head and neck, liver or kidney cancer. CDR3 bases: TGCGCCAGCAGTCGACAATCGTTGTTGGATTCACCCCTCCACTTT. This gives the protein CASSRQSLLDSPLHF.